The 18 T cell receptor beta chains below come from one sample, sequenced in a study of breast tumors, draining lymph nodes, adjacent tissues (dated by TCRdb to 2016 to 2017). Library preparation employed multiplex PCR. This sample was sequenced with an Illumina HiSeq 2000. TCRdb itself trimmed the public reads at Q25 with fastp, ran MiXCR and retained productive beta chains. Rows with a matching CDR3 protein are joined into one entry that keeps the most common DNA and genes. The sample table holds about 230,000 distinct CDR3 sequences, of which 32% were seen once. 1.4% of the sample lies in the top ten. The axillary draining lymph nodes of breast cancer patients were the source of the lymph node samples. What was sequenced was axillary lymph node tissue. Every receptor here comes from a female donor with breast cancer. Some clones in this sample may be carry-over from other donors' samples.

Ten or more counts support this clonotype. The genes are TRBV20-1 and TRBJ2-1, with TRBD2 matching 11 bases. CDR3 length equals 18 residues. V lost 0 bases and J lost 8; bases outside the gene matches: 15. In germline, CDR1 is DFQATT, CDR2 SNEGSKA (reference sequence). This CDR3 reads CSARDPPWELAGDDEQFF. In DNA form, the CDR3 reads TGCAGTGCTAGAGACCCCCCCTGGGAACTAGCGGGAGATGATGAGCAGTTCTTC.

This clonotype was found many times. The chain recombines TRBV24-1 with TRBJ2-2; no reliable D call. The CDR3 is 14 amino acids. From germline, CDR1 is KGHDR and CDR2 SFDVKD. Trimming pared 5 bases from V and 0 bases from J, leaving 6 bases between. The CDR3 DNA reads TGTGCCACCAGTGGACGGCCGAACACCGGGGAGCTGTTTTTT. It translates to CATSGRPNTGELFF.

This clonotype was seen ten or more times. V and J are TRBV10-2 and TRBJ2-3, with a weak D call TRBD2 (5 bases). CDR3 length equals 14 residues. CDR1 WSHSY and CDR2 SAAADI come from the germline V gene. Trimming removed 7 bases at V and 2 bases at J, with 13 bases between. The CDR3 sequence is CASTLGSATDTQYF. In DNA, the CDR3 is TGCGCCAGCACCTTGGGTAGCGCCACAGATACGCAGTATTTT.

To note about this clonotype: This may be a read error, as it is one base from a much larger clone. This sequence joins TRBV11-2 and TRBJ2-3; D is uncertain. The J call may be wrong; the DNA end is better matched by TRBJ1-5. From germline, CDR1 is SGHAT and CDR2 FQNNGV. This CDR3 comprises 17 residues. CDR3 sequence: CASSLDGRARLEDTQHF. CDR3 DNA: TGTGCCAGCAGCTTAGATGGGCGGGCCCGCCTGGAGGATACGCAGCATTTT.

This clonotype came up many times. The V call is TRBV15, the J call TRBJ2-7; D not resolved. From germline, CDR1 is LNHNV and CDR2 YYDKDF (reference sequence). This CDR3 has 13 amino acids. Trimming removed 0 bases from V and 6 bases from J, with 9 bases in between. In nucleotides, the CDR3 is TGTGCCACCAGCAGAGACAGTGGGCGCGAGCAGTACTTC. Amino acid sequence: CATSRDSGREQYF.

This clonotype was seen at least ten times. V and J are TRBV30 and TRBJ2-7; D call uncertain. This CDR3 contains 13 residues. The ends were cut back, 0 bases at V and 3 bases at J, with 9 bases in the middle. Germline V gives CDR1 GTSNPN, CDR2 SVGIG (reference sequence). CDR3 protein: CAWSVGRHYEQYF. Here the CDR3 DNA reads TGTGCCTGGAGTGTTGGGCGGCACTACGAGCAGTACTTC.

At least ten counts were recorded for this clonotype. The gene calls are TRBV20-1 and TRBJ2-7; 9 nucleotides agree with TRBD2. V lost 0 bases and J lost 5; bases outside the gene matches: 8. This CDR3 has 15 residues. Germline values: CDR1 DFQATT, CDR2 SNEGSKA (reference sequence). CDR3 region: CSARDHSGRINEQYF. In DNA, the CDR3 is TGCAGTGCTAGAGATCATAGCGGGAGAATCAACGAGCAGTACTTC.

This clonotype was observed many times. The rearrangement links TRBV7-3 to TRBJ2-5, with D perhaps matching TRBD1 (6 bases). V gave up 5 bases and J gave up 4 bases, with 11 bases separating them. Germline CDR1 reads SGHTA; CDR2 reads FQGTGA. The CDR3 contains 13 residues. The CDR3 is CASSPNRVETQYF. CDR3 nucleotides: TGTGCCAGCAGCCCGAACAGGGTAGAGACCCAGTACTTC.

Notes on this clonotype: A much larger clone is a single base away; this may be a read error. The J gene is TRBJ2-5, the V gene TRBV11-2; possibly TRBD2 for D (6 bases). Trimming took 3 bases from V and 4 from J, leaving 18 bases between them. The CDR3 sequence is 16 residues long. In germline, CDR1 is SGHAT, CDR2 FQNNGV. DNA of the CDR3: TGTGCCAGCAGCTTTGGGCAGCGGGCGGGTGCAGAGACCCAGTACTTC. This sequence encodes CASSFGQRAGAETQYF.

Points on this clonotype: The junction departs from germline at one end; a sequencing error may be responsible. The chain combines TRBV20-1 with TRBJ1-6; D might be TRBD1 (5 bases). CDR1 and CDR2 (germline): DFQATT, SNEGSKA (reference sequence). This CDR3 spans 13 amino acids. The DNA for the CDR3 is TGCAGTACTATGGGGGGTGTAAATTCACCTCTCCACTTT. Translation: CSTMGGVNSPLHF.

This clonotype was recorded many times. The V and J genes are TRBV11-1 and TRBJ2-7, with 8 bases matching TRBD2. Germline V gene lookup returns CDR1 SGHAT and CDR2 FQDESV (reference sequence). Trimming took 4 bases from V and 3 from J; bases not matched to a gene: 8. CDR3 length: 15 residues. The CDR3 sequence: CASSSSGTSGYEQYF. DNA for the CDR3: TGTGCCAGCAGCTCCTCCGGGACTAGTGGCTACGAGCAGTACTTC. The full variable domain, its missing parts supplied by reference TRBV11-1 and TRBJ2-7, is EAEVAQSPRYKITEKSQAVAFWCDPISGHATLYWYRQILGQGPELLVQFQDESVVDDSQLPKDRFSAERLKGVDSTLKIQPAELGDSAMYLCASSSSGTSGYEQYFGPGTRLTVT.

This clonotype was picked up one time. For the CDR3, the DNA is TGTGCCAGCAGCTTATCTAGCGGGGCCAACTATGGCTACACCTTC. Translated: CASSLSSGANYGYTF. The J gene is TRBJ1-2, the V gene TRBV7-2; D perhaps matches TRBD1 (5 bases). The CDR3 consists of 15 residues. Germline V gene data show CDR1 as SGHTA and CDR2 as FQGNSA. Trimming shortened V by 2 bases and J by 2 bases, and 12 bases separated the two germline ends.

This clonotype was seen a few times. Since a much larger clone is just one base distant, this may be a read error. The DNA is omitted, as the CDR3 cannot be located on it reliably, and the CDR3 follows TCRdb's listing. The rearrangement links TRBV7-2 to TRBJ1-2; the listed D gene, TRBD1, was not tested against the DNA. The length of the CDR3 is 16 amino acids, counting both ends. CDR1 is SGHTA, CDR2 FQGNSA, per germline. The CDR3 sequence: CASSPVGTGTNYGHTF.

This clonotype was found many times. This sequence joins TRBV29-1 and TRBJ2-5; tentatively, D is TRBD1 (5 bases). The CDR3 is 14 amino acids. Germline CDR1 and CDR2: SQVTM and ANQGSEA. The V end was cut by 6 bases, the J end by 4 bases, with 18 bases between. CDR3 region: CSVGARRVAETQYF. The CDR3 nucleotides read TGCAGCGTAGGGGCGAGACGGGTAGCAGAGACCCAGTACTTC.

This clonotype appeared many times. V and J are TRBV28 and TRBJ1-5; weak D call: TRBD1 (5 bases). The length of the CDR3 is 15 residues. Trimming pared 7 bases from V and 7 bases from J, leaving 20 bases between. Germline V gene sequence: CDR1 MDHEN, CDR2 SYDVKM. The CDR3 sequence is CASKRSAGGGQPQHF. CDR3 nucleotide sequence: TGTGCCAGCAAACGCTCGGCGGGGGGAGGGCAGCCCCAGCATTTT.

The chain combines TRBV2 with TRBJ2-3; tentative D call: TRBD2 (6 bases). V was cut by 0 bases and J by 2 bases, with 9 bases left in between. CDR3 length: 15 amino acids. Looked up from germline, CDR1 is SNHLY and CDR2 is FYNNEI. CDR3 in amino acids: CASSEAGGATDTQYF. DNA of the CDR3: TGTGCCAGCAGTGAAGCGGGAGGCGCCACAGATACGCAGTATTTT.

This clonotype appeared many times. This chain uses TRBV19 with TRBJ2-7; D is undetermined. CDR1 and CDR2 from the germline V gene are LNHDA and SQIVND (reference sequence). The CDR3 runs 10 residues. Trimming removed 9 bases from V and 2 bases from J, with 5 bases in between. The CDR3 coding sequence is TGTGCCAGACGCGCCTACGAGCAGTACTTC. It translates to CARRAYEQYF.

As to this clonotype: Since a much larger clone is just one base distant, this may be a read error. The chain links TRBV5-6 to TRBJ2-5, with a weak D call TRBD2 (6 bases). CDR3 length equals 15 residues. Between the trimmed V and J ends, which lost 2 bases and 7 bases, there was a span of 18 bases. Germline-derived CDR1 and CDR2 are SGHDT and YYEEEE. The CDR3: CASSFVGRERGTQYF. CDR3 DNA: TGTGCCAGCAGCTTTGTAGGACGGGAGCGAGGGACCCAGTACTTC.